This T cell receptor beta chain came from a study of a mutant IDH1 vaccine in newly diagnosed glioma. About the research overall: The study started vaccination 4-6 weeks after radiotherapy alone, or with temozolomide cycles.

Remarks on this clone: What it recognizes is unknown.

This table comes from immunoSEQ multiplex PCR, and its TCRdb copy is limited to in-frame clones, with some not included. The sample records 20,000 to 25,000 clones, 89% being singletons. Indicated time point: week 11, during vaccination. Each dose delivered 300 ug of mutant IDH1 20-mer peptide subcutaneously with imiquimod. Study observations and caveats: It was about 93% of patients that developed vaccine-induced immune responses. Apparently unrelated to pseudoprogression were changes in the top peripheral T cell clonotypes.

Trimming shortened V by 0 bases and J by 2 bases, and 8 bases separated the two germline ends. CDR1 and CDR2 from the germline V gene are MGHRA and YSYEKL. The length of the CDR3 is 15 residues. The rearrangement links TRBV4-1 to TRBJ1-3; tentatively, D is TRBD1 (5 bases). The input for sequencing was PBMCs, taken from a glioma patient whose treatment included an IDH1 peptide vaccine. The receptor's source is a woman aged 40 to 50 with glioma. CDR3 sequence reads: CASSQDSGAGNTIYF. The CDR3 DNA reads as TGCGCCAGCAGCCAAGACTCGGGGGCTGGAAACACCATATATTTT.